This TCR beta chain originates from a study of CD8 T cells in ankylosing spondylitis. Study findings and constraints: Peripheral blood held disease-linked clones only at relatively low frequency, and these were CD8+.

TCRdb reanalysed the 5' RACE reads using MiXCR and keeps one entry per CDR3 protein. The sample lists over 100,000 distinct CDR3 sequences, over 9.5% occurring once. The V end lost 3 bases, the J end lost 5 bases, and 10 bases lay between the germline ends. CDR3 length: 13 amino acids. This clonotype was detected many times. The antigen is undetermined. V usage is TRBV12-3 or TRBV12-4 and J usage is TRBJ2-5; D may be TRBD1 or TRBD2 (5 bases each). The sequenced sample consisted of blood, either unsorted or a sorted T cell fraction (not recorded which). This receptor was taken from a female donor with ankylosing spondylitis or in good health (not recorded which). CDR3 residues: CASSFREWETQYF. The CDR3 DNA is TGTGCCAGCAGTTTCAGGGAGTGGGAGACCCAGTACTTC.